These 23 T cell receptor beta chains originate from one sample sequenced in a study of shared clonotypes between healthy human individuals (dated by TCRdb to the early 2020s). The library was built by means of the immunoSEQ multiplex PCR assay. Here the immuneACCESS table is served through TCRdb, limited to in-frame sequences with V and J called. Missing clones are a known gap in these copies; in checked studies unresolved V genes cover under half, and the rest lacks a known reason. In all, the sample holds 730,000 or so clones, and 72% of those were seen once. Clones ranked in the top ten supply 1.8% of the sample. The sequenced sample was memory CD4+ T cells sorted from blood. The cell subset or site label of this sample denotes: CD45RA-negative fraction. These receptors came from a woman aged 25 to 39 in good health.

A few counts support this clone. Different DNA sequences within this sample yield the same CDR3. The V and J genes are TRBV5-1 and TRBJ2-7, with 9 bases that match TRBD1. Germline loops: CDR1 SGHRS, CDR2 YFSETQ. V dropped 4 bases and J dropped 6; count of bases not matched to a gene: 11. The CDR3 loop spans 15 amino acids. The CDR3 loop reads CASSLGLDRGSEQYF. Written as DNA, the CDR3 is TGCGCCAGCAGCCTGGGTCTAGACAGGGGGTCCGAGCAGTACTTC.

The J gene is TRBJ1-2, the V gene TRBV19, with TRBD1 identical over 7 bases. The CDR3 runs to 15 residues. The junction had 11 bases not matched to a gene; V was cut back by 6 bases and J by 4 bases. Germline-derived CDR1 and CDR2 are LNHDA and SQIVND (reference sequence). CDR3 loop: CASRPPATGIYGYTF. The CDR3 DNA reads TGTGCCAGTAGGCCCCCAGCGACAGGGATCTATGGCTACACCTTC.

This chain connects TRBV4-1 to TRBJ2-1; 8 nucleotides align to TRBD2. Unmatched junction bases numbered 10, after V lost 5 bases and J lost 10 bases. CDR1 and CDR2 (germline): MGHRA, YSYEKL. The CDR3 has 14 amino acids. The CDR3 coding sequence is TGCGCCAGCAGCGGGACTAGACGTCCTGGGGAGCAGTTCTTC. Its translation is CASSGTRRPGEQFF.

The gene calls are TRBV5-1 and TRBJ1-4; D is unclear. Trimming stripped 0 bases from V and 3 bases from J, with 9 bases between. The CDR3 is 15 amino acids. Germline lookup yields CDR1 SGHRS and CDR2 YFSETQ. CDR3 DNA sequence: TGCGCCAGCAGCTTGGTCGGAGCAGCTAATGAAAAACTGTTTTTT. This translates into CASSLVGAANEKLFF.

The gene calls are TRBV6-5 and TRBJ2-1; 10 positions match TRBD2. With 6 bases clipped from V and 2 bases from J, the junction kept 4 bases outside the gene matches. CDR1 and CDR2 (germline): MNHEY, SVGAGI. There are 15 residues in the CDR3. This chain's CDR3 is CASSRTSGTYNEQFF. CDR3 DNA: TGTGCCAGCAGCAGGACTAGCGGCACCTACAATGAGCAGTTCTTC.

This clone was detected once. The V and J genes are TRBV5-8 and TRBJ1-4, with TRBD1 matching 7 bases. The CDR3 loop spans 15 amino acids. The ends lost 4 bases at V and 7 bases at J; junction bases unmatched: 10. Germline V gene sequence: CDR1 SGHTS, CDR2 YDEGEE. CDR3 sequence (DNA): TGTGCCAGCAGCCAAACAACAGGGGAGGCTGAAAAACTGTTTTTT. Amino acid sequence: CASSQTTGEAEKLFF.

The chain uses TRBV19 and TRBJ2-3, with unresolved D. Germline V gene lookup returns CDR1 LNHDA and CDR2 SQIVND (reference sequence). Trimming stripped 6 bases from V and 2 bases from J, with 15 bases between. CDR3 length: 15 residues. For the CDR3, the DNA is TGTGCCAGTAGCGGAATCGAAGGATTCACAGATACGCAGTATTTT. This sequence encodes CASSGIEGFTDTQYF.

The V call is TRBV7-9, the J call TRBJ2-3; tentatively, D is TRBD2 (5 bases). Per germline, CDR1 SEHNR and CDR2 FQNEAQ (reference sequence). CDR3 length: 13 amino acids. V shed 5 bases and J shed 4 bases, with 10 bases lying between them. CDR3 bases: TGTGCCAGCAGCCAAGGAGGACCAGATACGCAGTATTTT. Protein: CASSQGGPDTQYF.

This clone was seen ten or more times. This chain connects TRBV2 to TRBJ2-4, with D unclear. Germline V gene data show CDR1 as SNHLY and CDR2 as FYNNEI. The CDR3 length is 15 residues. Deletions cut 8 bases from V and 0 bases from J, with 14 bases between. This chain's CDR3 is CASVAQQLAKNIQYF. CDR3 DNA sequence: TGTGCCAGCGTGGCGCAACAGCTAGCCAAAAACATTCAGTACTTC.

In its sample, this clone was seen a few times. Other nucleotide sequences from this sample produce the same CDR3. This chain uses TRBV7-2 with TRBJ1-1, with D tentatively TRBD1 (6 bases). CDR3 length: 13 residues. In germline, CDR1 is SGHTA, CDR2 FQGNSA. The V end was cut by 4 bases, the J end by 3 bases, with 9 bases between. The CDR3 nucleotides read TGTGCCAGCAGCTCACAGGGCGACACTGAAGCTTTCTTT. Translating gives CASSSQGDTEAFF.

The V call is TRBV23-1, the J call TRBJ2-6; no definite D call. TRBV23-1 is flagged as an ORF with uncertain function. The V and J ends lost 5 bases and 5 bases respectively, with 19 bases between them. This CDR3 has 17 amino acids. The CDR3 region is CASSICTQQSRANVLTF. CDR3 nucleotides: TGCGCCAGCAGTATATGTACGCAACAAAGTCGGGCCAACGTCCTGACTTTC.

J is TRBJ2-3 and V is TRBV29-1; 7 nucleotides match TRBD1. The germline V gene encodes CDR1 SQVTM and CDR2 ANQGSEA. The J segment lost 6 bases and the V segment lost 6 bases, leaving 9 bases of the junction unmatched. The CDR3 spans 13 residues. The DNA of the CDR3 is TGCAGCGTGGCCAGGGGGAGTGGGGATACGCAGTATTTT. Its translation: CSVARGSGDTQYF.

This chain joins TRBV7-3 and TRBJ2-7, with D possibly called TRBD1 or TRBD2 (5 bases each). Per germline, CDR1 SGHTA and CDR2 FQGTGA. The V end was cut by 3 bases, the J end by 0 bases, with 6 bases between. This CDR3 spans 13 amino acids. CDR3 in amino acids: CASSLGVSYEQYF. The CDR3 DNA is TGTGCCAGCAGCTTGGGGGTCTCCTACGAGCAGTACTTC.

A word on this clone: At the DNA level, this CDR3 is encoded by other sequences in the same sample as well. This chain joins TRBV30 and TRBJ2-7; D possibly corresponds to TRBD2 (6 bases). V shed 0 bases and J shed 3 bases, with 6 bases lying between them. The germline gives CDR1 GTSNPN, CDR2 SVGIG (reference sequence). The CDR3 runs 12 residues. The CDR3 region is CAWSVGGYEQYF. The CDR3 DNA reads as TGTGCCTGGAGTGTGGGAGGCTACGAGCAGTACTTC.

This chain links TRBV5-5 with TRBJ2-7, with D unresolved. This CDR3 region has 14 residues. Between the trimmed V and J ends, which lost 4 bases and 1 base, there was a span of 12 bases. CDR1 and CDR2 from the germline V gene are SGHKS and YYEKEE (reference sequence). The CDR3 spells CASSLMDPSYEQYF. CDR3 in DNA: TGTGCCAGCAGCCTCATGGACCCTTCCTACGAGCAGTACTTC.

The CDR3 spells CASFQGLAETQYF. CDR3 in DNA: TGTGCCAGCTTCCAGGGGTTGGCGGAGACCCAGTACTTC. The chain couples TRBV6-1 to TRBJ2-5; D possibly corresponds to TRBD1 (6 bases). V gave up 8 bases and J gave up 5 bases, with 15 bases separating them. CDR1 is MNHNS, CDR2 SASEGT, per germline. CDR3 length equals 13 residues.

The genes are TRBV5-1 and TRBJ1-1; TRBD1 matches at 7 bases. The germline V gene has CDR1 SGHRS and CDR2 YFSETQ. V lost 4 bases to trimming and J lost 5 bases; unmatched junction nucleotides: 8. The CDR3 is made up of 14 amino acids. CDR3 coding DNA: TGCGCCAGCAGCGAAAGACAGGGTTTGACTGAAGCTTTCTTT. Its protein product is CASSERQGLTEAFF.

About this clone: Other nucleotide sequences from this sample produce the same CDR3. The V call is TRBV29-1, the J call TRBJ2-7, with 11 bases fitting TRBD2. The CDR3 is made up of 14 amino acids. Per the germline V gene, CDR1 is SQVTM and CDR2 is ANQGSEA. The trim removed 4 bases at V and 3 bases at J, leaving 5 bases unmatched. The CDR3 loop reads CSVAPGTSGYEQYF. The CDR3 region has the DNA TGCAGCGTTGCCCCCGGGACTAGCGGCTACGAGCAGTACTTC.

This clone was seen more than once but under ten times. The genes are TRBV27 and TRBJ1-2; 8 bases are shared with TRBD1. The CDR3 contains 15 residues. Germline trimming cut 6 bases from V and 3 bases from J; bases unmatched to any gene: 9. Germline V gene sequence: CDR1 MNHEY, CDR2 SMNVEV (reference sequence). Written as DNA, the CDR3 is TGTGCCAGCAGGGATCCGGGACAGGTACACTATGGCTACACCTTC. Its translation: CASRDPGQVHYGYTF.

The rearrangement joins TRBV11-1 to TRBJ2-3; TRBD1 matches at 10 bases. Germline assignment: CDR1 SGHAT and CDR2 FQDESV (reference sequence). The CDR3 covers 17 residues. With 1 base clipped from V and 6 bases from J, the junction kept 10 bases outside the gene matches. CDR3 amino acids: CASSLDYRDRGEDTQYF. In DNA form, the CDR3 reads TGTGCCAGCAGCTTAGACTACAGGGACAGGGGAGAGGATACGCAGTATTTT.

CDR3 bases: TGTGCCAGCAGCTTCGAACTCGACGAAAAACTGTTTTTT. As protein: CASSFELDEKLFF. The genes are TRBV7-3 and TRBJ1-4; no clear D. Germline V gives CDR1 SGHTA, CDR2 FQGTGA. V was clipped by 3 bases and J by 8 bases, with 10 bases between them. The CDR3 is 13 residues long.

Worth noting for this clone: At one boundary the junction diverges from the germline segment, which might be a read error. The V gene is TRBV5-1, the J gene TRBJ2-5; D is tentatively TRBD1 or TRBD2 (5 bases each). The CDR3 has 12 amino acids. Germline assignment: CDR1 SGHRS and CDR2 YFSETQ. CDR3 nucleotides: TGCGCCAGCAGGTTGGGGACGGAGACCCAGTACTTC. Encoded protein: CASRLGTETQYF.

The rearrangement uses TRBV18 and TRBJ2-5; D unresolved. The CDR3 has 13 residues. Trimming left V 1 base short and J 4 bases short, with 7 bases between. CDR1 is KGHSH and CDR2 is LQKENI in the germline V gene. CDR3: CASSPQGSETQYF. The CDR3 nucleotides are TGTGCCAGCTCACCACAGGGATCAGAGACCCAGTACTTC.